A single sample gave rise to the 19 T cell receptor beta chains below, sequenced in a study of T cell changes during pregnancy in multiple sclerosis. Profiling relied on immunoSEQ multiplex PCR, and the TCRdb table lists in-frame clones only, not all of them. This table has 90,000 or so clones, 91% appearing once. Sequencing was performed on PBMCs, taken in the first trimester of pregnancy. These TCRs come from a female donor in good health, serving as a control in a pregnancy study. Some clones in this sample may be carry-over from other donors' samples.

This rearrangement joins TRBV18 to TRBJ1-6; 8 nucleotides align to TRBD1. The V segment lost 3 bases and the J segment 7 bases; nucleotides outside the gene matches: 5. Germline loops: CDR1 KGHSH, CDR2 LQKENI. CDR3 size: 15 residues. The CDR3 coding sequence is TGTGCCAGCTCACCCCGGGGGACAGGCAATTCACCCCTCCACTTT. Protein sequence: CASSPRGTGNSPLHF.

The rearrangement uses TRBV27 and TRBJ2-3; D perhaps matches TRBD2 (5 bases). V gave up 2 bases and J gave up 3 bases, with 12 bases separating them. Germline assignment: CDR1 MNHEY and CDR2 SMNVEV (reference sequence). The CDR3 loop spans 15 amino acids. The CDR3 spells CASSLLRGGTDTQYF. Written as DNA, the CDR3 is TGTGCCAGCAGTTTACTACGGGGTGGGACAGATACGCAGTATTTT.

This clone was seen once. CDR3 in amino acids: CASSLPGTGGVLNYGYTF. As DNA, the CDR3 is TGTGCCAGCAGTTTACCTGGGACAGGGGGCGTGCTTAACTATGGCTACACCTTC. The gene calls are TRBV28 and TRBJ1-2, with 12 bases fitting TRBD1. The length of the CDR3 is 18 residues. The trim removed 2 bases at V and 1 base at J, leaving 8 bases unmatched. In germline, CDR1 is MDHEN, CDR2 SYDVKM.

This chain uses TRBV9 with TRBJ2-3; a possible D gene is TRBD2 (6 bases). Trimming stripped 6 bases from V and 2 bases from J, with 10 bases between. CDR1 is SGDLS and CDR2 is YYNGEE in the germline V gene. The CDR3 length is 13 residues. The CDR3 DNA follows: TGTGCCAGCAAGGCGGGGCACACAGATACGCAGTATTTT. This sequence encodes CASKAGHTDTQYF.

The CDR3 loop is CASSTGFYGYTF. CDR3 nucleotides: TGTGCCAGCAGTACAGGGTTCTATGGCTACACCTTC. The J gene is TRBJ1-2, the V gene TRBV6-5; a weak D match, TRBD1 (6 bases). V was clipped by 5 bases and J by 4 bases, with 8 bases between them. Germline lookup yields CDR1 MNHEY and CDR2 SVGAGI. This CDR3 comprises 12 residues.

This clone occurred many times. The identical CDR3 is also encoded by other nucleotide sequences in the sample. The chain recombines TRBV4-2 with TRBJ2-6, with D unclear. Germline CDR1 is LGHNA and CDR2 is YNFKEQ. The CDR3 contains 16 residues. Trimming pared 0 bases from V and 0 bases from J, leaving 6 bases between. CDR3 amino acids: CASSQDSSSGANVLTF. The CDR3 DNA is TGTGCCAGCAGCCAAGACTCGAGCTCTGGGGCCAACGTCCTGACTTTC.

The rearrangement uses TRBV4-1 and TRBJ2-7; maybe TRBD1 (6 bases). In germline, CDR1 is MGHRA, CDR2 YSYEKL. Trimming shortened V by 3 bases and J by 3 bases, and 18 bases separated the two germline ends. The CDR3 covers 16 residues. The CDR3 sequence: CASSHTPRGSGYEQYF. The CDR3, as DNA: TGCGCCAGCAGCCATACCCCCAGGGGTTCAGGCTACGAGCAGTACTTC.

This sequence joins TRBV19 and TRBJ2-3, with 11 bases aligning to TRBD1. With V trimmed by 6 bases and J by 6 bases, 5 bases remained unmatched. Germline V gene lookup returns CDR1 LNHDA and CDR2 SQIVND (reference sequence). The CDR3 consists of 14 residues. Written as DNA, the CDR3 is TGTGCCAGTAGGTGGACAGGGGGCGCCGATACGCAGTATTTT. Protein: CASRWTGGADTQYF.

This chain connects TRBV29-1 to TRBJ1-1; D is perhaps TRBD1 (5 bases). The CDR3 runs 14 residues. Germline CDR1 is SQVTM and CDR2 is ANQGSEA. V gave up 3 bases and J gave up 0 bases, with 11 bases separating them. The DNA for the CDR3 is TGCAGCGTTGAGCAGGGTCTCATGAACACTGAAGCTTTCTTT. It is translated as CSVEQGLMNTEAFF.

About this clone itself: An end of the junction differs from the germline gene, which may be a read error. The V and J genes are TRBV6-6 and TRBJ2-7; 7 nucleotides match TRBD1. The CDR3 is 12 residues long. Germline CDR1 is MNHNY and CDR2 is SVGAGI (reference sequence). Here the CDR3 DNA reads TGTGCCAGCAGTCCTACAGGGCCCACAGGGGACTTC. It is translated as CASSPTGPTGDF.

The chain couples TRBV1 to TRBJ2-1; the table assigns TRBD2, which was not confirmed against the DNA. TRBV1 is labeled a pseudogene. This CDR3 region has 15 residues. CDR3 bases: TGCACCAGCAGCCAAGCCCCCGTAGAGGGCAATGAGCAGTTCTTC. It specifies CTSSQAPVEGNEQFF.

The genes are TRBV19 and TRBJ1-2; 8 bases map to TRBD1. This CDR3 has 15 amino acids. The V segment lost 0 bases and the J segment 6 bases; nucleotides outside the gene matches: 6. In germline, CDR1 is LNHDA, CDR2 SQIVND (reference sequence). DNA for the CDR3: TGTGCCAGTAGTATAGATCATCGGACAGGGAATGGCTACACCTTC. Amino acid sequence: CASSIDHRTGNGYTF.

This chain uses TRBV27 with TRBJ1-3, with a weak D call TRBD1 (5 bases). Per germline, CDR1 MNHEY and CDR2 SMNVEV (reference sequence). V was cut by 6 bases and J by 0 bases, with 12 bases left in between. The CDR3 has 15 residues. CDR3 residues: CASSLRGLSGNTIYF. The CDR3 region has the DNA TGTGCCAGCAGCCTCCGGGGACTCTCTGGAAACACCATATATTTT.

This chain uses TRBV19 with TRBJ2-3; TRBD2 matches at 8 bases. The CDR3 totals 15 residues. Germline CDR1 reads LNHDA; CDR2 reads SQIVND (reference sequence). Trimming took 5 bases from V and 0 from J; bases not matched to a gene: 4. Here the CDR3 reads CASSRSGISTDTQYF. DNA of the CDR3: TGTGCCAGTAGTCGTAGCGGGATAAGCACAGATACGCAGTATTTT.

The CDR3 bases are TGTGCCAGCAGCTTGGTGCAGGGGGGTATCTACGAGCAGTACTTC. This encodes CASSLVQGGIYEQYF. J is TRBJ2-7 and V is TRBV5-6; the D gene is possibly TRBD1 (7 bases). CDR3 length: 15 residues. The V and J ends lost 0 bases and 3 bases respectively, with 13 bases between them. CDR1 and CDR2 (germline): SGHDT, YYEEEE.

This chain connects TRBV4-3 to TRBJ1-3; D ambiguous. Trimming shortened V by 1 base and J by 4 bases, and 11 bases separated the two germline ends. This CDR3 spans 15 amino acids. CDR1 and CDR2 (germline): LGHNA, YSLEER. As DNA, the CDR3 is TGCGCCAGCAGCCAAGGAGCATCTCTGGGAAACACCATATATTTT. Translated, it gives CASSQGASLGNTIYF.

This sequence joins TRBV7-2 and TRBJ2-5, with 7 bases lining up with TRBD1. Unmatched junction bases numbered 4, after V lost 1 base and J lost 5 bases. Per the germline V gene, CDR1 is SGHTA and CDR2 is FQGNSA. This CDR3 contains 14 residues. CDR3 residues: CASSLVRGRETQYF. Written as DNA, the CDR3 is TGTGCCAGCAGCTTAGTGAGGGGGCGGGAGACCCAGTACTTC.

This clone was counted a single time. The rearrangement links TRBV7-9 to TRBJ1-6; the D is unclear. From germline, CDR1 is SEHNR and CDR2 FQNEAQ (reference sequence). CDR3 length equals 17 residues. V was clipped by 1 base and J by 0 bases, with 10 bases between them. The CDR3 reads CASSLGSSGSYNSPLHF. The CDR3 DNA reads as TGTGCCAGCAGCTTAGGGAGTTCCGGCTCCTATAATTCACCCCTCCACTTT.

V is TRBV10-3 and J is TRBJ1-6, with D hard to call. The CDR3 spans 15 residues. From germline, CDR1 is ENHRY and CDR2 SYGVKD. Trimming removed 0 bases at V and 10 bases at J, with 13 bases between. CDR3 coding DNA: TGTGCCATCAGTGAGTCGGAGACTCCCTACTCACCCCTCCACTTT. Its translation: CAISESETPYSPLHF.